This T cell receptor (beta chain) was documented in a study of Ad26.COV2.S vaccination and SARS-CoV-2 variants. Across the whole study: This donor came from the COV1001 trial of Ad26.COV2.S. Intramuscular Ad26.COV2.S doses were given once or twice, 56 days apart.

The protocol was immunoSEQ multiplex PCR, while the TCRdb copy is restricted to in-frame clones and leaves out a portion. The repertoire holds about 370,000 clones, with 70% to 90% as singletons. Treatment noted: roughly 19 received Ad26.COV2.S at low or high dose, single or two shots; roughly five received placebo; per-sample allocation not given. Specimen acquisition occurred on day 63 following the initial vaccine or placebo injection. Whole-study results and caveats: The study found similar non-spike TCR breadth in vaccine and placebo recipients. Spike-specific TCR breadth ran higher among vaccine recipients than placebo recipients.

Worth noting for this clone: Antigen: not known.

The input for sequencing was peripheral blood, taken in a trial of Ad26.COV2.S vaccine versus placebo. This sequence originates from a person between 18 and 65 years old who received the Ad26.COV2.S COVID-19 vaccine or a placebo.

CDR3 DNA sequence: TGTGCCAGCTCACCCGGGGCGCCTGCAGATACGCAGTATTTT. Translated, it gives CASSPGAPADTQYF. V and J are TRBV2 and TRBJ2-3; D may be TRBD1 or TRBD2 (5 bases each). This CDR3 contains 14 residues. Germline V gives CDR1 SNHLY, CDR2 FYNNEI. Trimming cost V 8 bases and J 4 bases, with 16 bases left between them.